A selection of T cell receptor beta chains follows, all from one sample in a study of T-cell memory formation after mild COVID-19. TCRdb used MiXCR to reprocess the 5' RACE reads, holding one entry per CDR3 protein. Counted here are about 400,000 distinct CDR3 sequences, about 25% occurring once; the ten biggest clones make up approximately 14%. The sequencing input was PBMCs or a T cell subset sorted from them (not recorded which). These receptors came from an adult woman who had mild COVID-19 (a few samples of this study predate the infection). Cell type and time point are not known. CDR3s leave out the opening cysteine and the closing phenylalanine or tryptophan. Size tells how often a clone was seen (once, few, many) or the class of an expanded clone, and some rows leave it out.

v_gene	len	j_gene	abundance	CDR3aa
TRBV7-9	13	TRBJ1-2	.	AGAGTGRNGYGYT
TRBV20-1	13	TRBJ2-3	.	SARTHRSSTDTQY
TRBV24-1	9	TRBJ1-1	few	ATRGLGEAF
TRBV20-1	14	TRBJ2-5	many	SARDRGRGLSETQY
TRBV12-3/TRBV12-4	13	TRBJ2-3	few	AIVPSGLFTDTQY
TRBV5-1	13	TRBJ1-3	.	ASSLEGGTGNTIY
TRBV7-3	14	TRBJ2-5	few	ASSLMAGGYQETQY
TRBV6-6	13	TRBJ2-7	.	ASRPLQGAGNEQY
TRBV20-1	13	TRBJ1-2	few	SARDPARGHYGYT
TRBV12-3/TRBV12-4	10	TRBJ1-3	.	ASSPGLQRIY
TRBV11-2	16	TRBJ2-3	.	ASTRMNLIRGLTDTQY
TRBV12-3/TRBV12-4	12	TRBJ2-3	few	ASSTSEGTDTQY
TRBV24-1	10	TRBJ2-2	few	ATRRNTGELF
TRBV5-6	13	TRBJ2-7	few	ASSWGLAGSYEQY
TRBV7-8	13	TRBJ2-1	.	ASSRGYDSYNEQF
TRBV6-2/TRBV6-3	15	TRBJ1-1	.	ASSYSPLKGLNTEAF
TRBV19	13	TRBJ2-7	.	ASSTISGSSSEQY
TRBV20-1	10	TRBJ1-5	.	SAPDRGQPQH
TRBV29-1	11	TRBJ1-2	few	SGRDGANYGYT
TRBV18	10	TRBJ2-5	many	ASSPRGETQY
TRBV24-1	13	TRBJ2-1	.	ATSDPRTPYNEQF
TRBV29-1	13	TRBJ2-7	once	SVEGGLAGGLEQY
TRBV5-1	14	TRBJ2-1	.	ASSLAMGGTYNEQF
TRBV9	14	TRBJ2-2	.	ASSPRTTPNTGELF
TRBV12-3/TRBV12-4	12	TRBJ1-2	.	ASSTWDRIYGYT
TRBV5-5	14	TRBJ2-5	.	ASSLNQAWVQETQY
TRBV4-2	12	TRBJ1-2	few	ASSLVQSEDGYT
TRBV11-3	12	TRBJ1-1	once	ASSVGGQSTEAF
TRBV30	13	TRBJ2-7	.	AWRDRWPRVDEQY